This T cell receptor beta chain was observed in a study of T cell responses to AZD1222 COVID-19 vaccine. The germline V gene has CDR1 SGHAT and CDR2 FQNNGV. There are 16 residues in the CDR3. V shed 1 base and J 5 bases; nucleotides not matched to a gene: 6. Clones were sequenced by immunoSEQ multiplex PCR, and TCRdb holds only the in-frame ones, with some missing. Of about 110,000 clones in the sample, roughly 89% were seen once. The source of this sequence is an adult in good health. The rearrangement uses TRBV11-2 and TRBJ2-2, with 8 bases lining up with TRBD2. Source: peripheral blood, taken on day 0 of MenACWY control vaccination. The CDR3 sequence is CASSLAPGGDTGELFF. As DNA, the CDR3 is TGTGCCAGCAGCTTAGCACCGGGAGGGGATACCGGGGAGCTGTTTTTT.